A selection of T cell receptor beta chains follows, all from one sample in a study of T cell responses to AZD1222 COVID-19 vaccine. Method: immunoSEQ multiplex PCR; TCRdb's copy keeps in-frame clones and lacks some. This sample has roughly 100,000 clones, with approximately 89% found just once. The sample here was peripheral blood, taken 28 days after the second dose of the MenACWY control vaccine. Source of these receptors: an adult who received the MenACWY meningococcal vaccine as a control. Each CDR3 is given with its conserved first and last residue. A D gene is named only where the DNA matches it firmly. The listing skips clone size in some rows; elsewhere it reads once, few, many or a size class.

d_gene: TRBD1; j_gene: TRBJ1-2; abundance: few; v_gene: TRBV5-5; CDR3aa: CASSPIRGDYGYTF; CDR3nt: TGTGCCAGCAGCCCCATCAGGGGGGACTATGGCTACACCTTC
d_gene: TRBD1; j_gene: TRBJ1-5; abundance: .; v_gene: TRBV5-3; CDR3aa: CARRLGTGVSHSNQPQHF; CDR3nt: TGTGCCAGAAGATTAGGGACAGGGGTTTCCCATAGCAATCAGCCCCAGCATTTT
d_gene: TRBD1; j_gene: TRBJ2-2; abundance: .; v_gene: TRBV29-1; CDR3aa: CSVTGAGELFF; CDR3nt: TGCAGCGTCACAGGGGCCGGGGAGCTGTTTTTT
d_gene: TRBD2; j_gene: TRBJ2-5; abundance: once; v_gene: TRBV7-8; CDR3aa: CASSRTPGLAGGARETQYF; CDR3nt: TGTGCCAGCAGCCGTACACCGGGACTAGCGGGGGGCGCTCGGGAGACCCAGTACTTC
d_gene: .; j_gene: TRBJ2-7; abundance: .; v_gene: TRBV24-1; CDR3aa: CATSDPRQVNPYEQYF; CDR3nt: TGTGCCACCAGTGATCCCCGACAGGTTAACCCCTACGAGCAGTACTTC
d_gene: TRBD1; j_gene: TRBJ1-1; abundance: .; v_gene: TRBV24-1; CDR3aa: CATSDSPGTGEREAFF; CDR3nt: TGTGCCACCAGTGATTCTCCCGGGACAGGGGAACGAGAAGCTTTCTTT
d_gene: TRBD2; j_gene: TRBJ2-1; abundance: .; v_gene: TRBV18; CDR3aa: CASSPSLAGGGDEQFF; CDR3nt: TGTGCCAGCTCACCCTCATTAGCGGGGGGCGGGGATGAGCAGTTCTTC
d_gene: .; j_gene: TRBJ2-3; abundance: .; v_gene: TRBV6-2/TRBV6-3; CDR3aa: CASSYWGTVPSTDTQYF; CDR3nt: TGTGCCAGCAGTTACTGGGGGACCGTCCCTAGCACAGATACGCAGTATTTT
d_gene: .; j_gene: TRBJ1-2; abundance: .; v_gene: TRBV19; CDR3aa: CASSIDMTGTFSVNYGYTF; CDR3nt: TGTGCCAGTAGTATAGACATGACAGGCACCTTCAGCGTTAACTATGGCTACACCTTC
d_gene: .; j_gene: TRBJ1-1; abundance: few; v_gene: TRBV19; CDR3aa: CASSMSLTMNTEAFF; CDR3nt: TGTGCCAGTAGTATGAGTCTAACTATGAACACTGAAGCTTTCTTT
d_gene: TRBD2; j_gene: TRBJ2-5; abundance: .; v_gene: TRBV7-2; CDR3aa: CASSSRTSGGQETQYF; CDR3nt: TGTGCCAGCAGCTCTCGGACTAGCGGGGGGCAAGAGACCCAGTACTTC
d_gene: .; j_gene: TRBJ1-5; abundance: .; v_gene: TRBV5-5; CDR3aa: CASSADSNQPQHF; CDR3nt: TGTGCCAGCAGCGCCGATAGCAATCAGCCCCAGCATTTT
d_gene: .; j_gene: TRBJ1-2; abundance: .; v_gene: TRBV9; CDR3aa: CASSVEPVLANYGYTF; CDR3nt: TGTGCCAGCAGCGTAGAGCCCGTCTTAGCTAACTATGGCTACACCTTC
d_gene: .; j_gene: TRBJ1-2; abundance: .; v_gene: TRBV20-1; CDR3aa: CSAQDAVGYTF; CDR3nt: TGCAGTGCCCAGGACGCCGTTGGCTACACCTTC
d_gene: TRBD1; j_gene: TRBJ1-2; abundance: .; v_gene: TRBV28; CDR3aa: CASSIRQGASGYTF; CDR3nt: TGTGCCAGCAGTATCCGACAGGGGGCCAGCGGCTACACCTTC
d_gene: .; j_gene: TRBJ1-2; abundance: .; v_gene: TRBV6-1; CDR3aa: CASSEFGGIKGYTF; CDR3nt: TGTGCCAGCAGTGAATTTGGTGGAATCAAGGGCTACACCTTC
d_gene: .; j_gene: TRBJ2-7; abundance: .; v_gene: TRBV9; CDR3aa: CASSVGVGNYEQYF; CDR3nt: TGTGCCAGCAGCGTAGGAGTCGGTAACTACGAGCAGTACTTC
d_gene: TRBD2; j_gene: TRBJ2-7; abundance: .; v_gene: TRBV7-8; CDR3aa: CASSFYTSGANYEQYF; CDR3nt: TGTGCCAGCAGCTTCTATACTAGCGGGGCAAACTACGAGCAGTACTTC
d_gene: TRBD1; j_gene: TRBJ2-2; abundance: .; v_gene: TRBV7-2; CDR3aa: CASSLDRVSTGELFF; CDR3nt: TGTGCCAGCAGCTTGGACAGGGTATCCACCGGGGAGCTGTTTTTT
d_gene: TRBD2; j_gene: TRBJ2-3; abundance: .; v_gene: TRBV3-1/TRBV3-2; CDR3aa: CASSHGTSADTQYF; CDR3nt: TGTGCCAGCAGCCACGGGACTAGCGCAGATACGCAGTATTTT
d_gene: TRBD1; j_gene: TRBJ1-4; abundance: .; v_gene: TRBV6-5; CDR3aa: CASSRGRDNEKLFF; CDR3nt: TGTGCCAGCAGTAGGGGGCGCGATAATGAAAAACTGTTTTTT
d_gene: TRBD1; j_gene: TRBJ1-1; abundance: .; v_gene: TRBV27; CDR3aa: CASSLEPGQGYTEAFF; CDR3nt: TGTGCCAGCAGTCTCGAGCCGGGACAGGGGTATACTGAAGCTTTCTTT
d_gene: .; j_gene: TRBJ1-6; abundance: .; v_gene: TRBV3-1/TRBV3-2; CDR3aa: CASSQDLGGNSPLHF; CDR3nt: TGTGCCAGCAGCCAAGATCTGGGGGGTAATTCACCCCTCCACTTT
d_gene: .; j_gene: TRBJ1-2; abundance: .; v_gene: TRBV28; CDR3aa: CASRGEIYGYTF; CDR3nt: TGTGCCAGCAGGGGGGAAATATATGGCTACACCTTC
d_gene: TRBD1; j_gene: TRBJ2-7; abundance: .; v_gene: TRBV3-1/TRBV3-2; CDR3aa: CASSQVPQTGARVYEQYF; CDR3nt: TGTGCCAGCAGCCAAGTGCCCCAGACAGGGGCAAGGGTCTACGAGCAGTACTTC
d_gene: TRBD1; j_gene: TRBJ1-2; abundance: .; v_gene: TRBV5-6; CDR3aa: CASSSGQGRRYGYTF; CDR3nt: TGTGCCAGCAGCTCGGGACAGGGAAGAAGGTATGGCTACACCTTC
d_gene: .; j_gene: TRBJ2-7; abundance: .; v_gene: TRBV7-2; CDR3aa: CASSFRGLPSYEQYF; CDR3nt: TGTGCCAGCAGCTTTAGAGGGCTCCCTTCCTACGAGCAGTACTTC
d_gene: .; j_gene: TRBJ1-1; abundance: .; v_gene: TRBV28; CDR3aa: CASSLQNTEAFF; CDR3nt: TGTGCCAGCAGTCTACAGAACACTGAAGCTTTCTTT
d_gene: TRBD1; j_gene: TRBJ2-2; abundance: .; v_gene: TRBV9; CDR3aa: CASSVGQGEGAGELFF; CDR3nt: TGTGCCAGCAGCGTAGGACAGGGGGAGGGGGCCGGGGAGCTGTTTTTT
d_gene: .; j_gene: TRBJ2-7; abundance: once; v_gene: TRBV15; CDR3aa: CATSRDLTGLQRTYEQYF; CDR3nt: TGTGCCACCAGCAGAGATCTGACAGGACTTCAGCGTACCTACGAGCAGTACTTC
d_gene: .; j_gene: TRBJ1-2; abundance: .; v_gene: TRBV19; CDR3aa: CASSIRTSGIYGYTF; CDR3nt: TGTGCCAGTAGTATTAGGACCAGCGGGATCTATGGCTACACCTTC
d_gene: .; j_gene: TRBJ2-3; abundance: .; v_gene: TRBV11-3; CDR3aa: CASSLGQDPSTDTQYF; CDR3nt: TGTGCCAGCAGCTTAGGTCAGGATCCTAGCACAGATACGCAGTATTTT
d_gene: .; j_gene: TRBJ2-1; abundance: once; v_gene: TRBV27; CDR3aa: CASSWRGSDEQFF; CDR3nt: TGTGCCAGCAGTTGGCGGGGTTCGGATGAGCAGTTCTTC
d_gene: .; j_gene: TRBJ2-5; abundance: .; v_gene: TRBV5-6; CDR3aa: CASSPVGGEETQYF; CDR3nt: TGTGCCAGCAGCCCCGTCGGCGGTGAAGAGACCCAGTACTTC
d_gene: TRBD1; j_gene: TRBJ2-5; abundance: .; v_gene: TRBV7-9; CDR3aa: CASSSLFIRTGEGETQYF; CDR3nt: TGTGCCAGCAGCTCACTCTTCATCAGGACAGGGGAAGGGGAGACCCAGTACTTC